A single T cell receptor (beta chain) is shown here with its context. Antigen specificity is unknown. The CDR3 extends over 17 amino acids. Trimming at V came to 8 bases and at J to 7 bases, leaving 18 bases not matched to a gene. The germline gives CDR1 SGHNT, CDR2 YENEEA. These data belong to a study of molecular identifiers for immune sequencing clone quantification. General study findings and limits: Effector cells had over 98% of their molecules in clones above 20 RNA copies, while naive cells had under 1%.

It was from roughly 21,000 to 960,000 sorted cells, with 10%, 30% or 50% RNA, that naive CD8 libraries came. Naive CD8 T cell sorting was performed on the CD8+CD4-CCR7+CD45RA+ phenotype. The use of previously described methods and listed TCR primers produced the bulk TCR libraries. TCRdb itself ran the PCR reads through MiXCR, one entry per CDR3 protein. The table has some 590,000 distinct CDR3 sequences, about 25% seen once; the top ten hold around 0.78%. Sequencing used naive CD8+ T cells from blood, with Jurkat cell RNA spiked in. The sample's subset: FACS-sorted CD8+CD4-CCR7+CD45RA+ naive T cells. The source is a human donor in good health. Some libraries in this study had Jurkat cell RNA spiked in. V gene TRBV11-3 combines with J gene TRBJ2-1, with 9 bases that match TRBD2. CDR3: CASCPSFAGGLSNEQFF. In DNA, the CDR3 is TGTGCCAGCTGCCCGAGTTTCGCGGGAGGGCTTTCGAATGAGCAGTTCTTC.